These 23 T cell receptor beta chains were sequenced from one sample in a study of blood T cell repertoires in COVID-19. TCRdb keeps only in-frame clones here, not all; method: immunoSEQ multiplex PCR. The sample records a few hundred thousand clones, more than 70% being singletons. The sequencing sample was made of peripheral blood. The receptors stem from a man in his forties with acute or convalescent COVID-19.

Notes on this clone: The sample has other DNA sequences that encode this CDR3 too. J is TRBJ1-1 and V is TRBV6-5; D gene unclear. V was cut by 2 bases and J by 2 bases, with 9 bases left in between. From germline, CDR1 is MNHEY and CDR2 SVGAGI. The CDR3 has 14 amino acids. The CDR3 is CASSYNRRNTEAFF. DNA of the CDR3: TGTGCCAGCAGTTACAACCGCAGAAACACTGAAGCTTTCTTT.

The rearrangement links TRBV28 to TRBJ2-1; D gene uncertain. CDR1 MDHEN and CDR2 SYDVKM come from the germline V gene. The germline V and J ends were trimmed by 3 bases and 6 bases, with 12 bases remaining between them. The CDR3 sequence is 14 residues long. CDR3 sequence: CASSFPRKSNEQFF. For the CDR3, the DNA is TGTGCCAGCAGTTTTCCCAGGAAATCCAATGAGCAGTTCTTC.

The J gene is TRBJ2-2, the V gene TRBV5-1; weak D call: TRBD1 (5 bases). Germline loops: CDR1 SGHRS, CDR2 YFSETQ. Deletions cut 7 bases from V and 0 bases from J, with 13 bases between. There are 15 residues in the CDR3. In nucleotides, the CDR3 is TGCGCCAGCCGTATACAGGAGTCGAACACCGGGGAGCTGTTTTTT. This encodes CASRIQESNTGELFF.

This rearrangement joins TRBV28 to TRBJ1-6; D ambiguous. There are 16 residues in the CDR3. With 1 base removed from V and 0 bases from J, the gap between germline ends came to 7 bases. Germline V gene data show CDR1 as MDHEN and CDR2 as SYDVKM. In DNA form, the CDR3 reads TGTGCCAGCAGTTTATCCATGAGCTCCTATAATTCACCCCTCCACTTT. This codes for CASSLSMSSYNSPLHF. Full variable domain (outside the CDR3, taken from reference TRBV28 and TRBJ1-6): DVKVTQSSRYLVKRTGEKVFLECVQDMDHENMFWYRQDPGLGLRLIYFSYDVKMKEKGDIPEGYSVSREKKERFSLILESASTNQTSMYLCASSLSMSSYNSPLHFGNGTRLTVT.

The chain combines TRBV14 with TRBJ2-2; tentative D call: TRBD2 (6 bases). Looked up from germline, CDR1 is SGHDN and CDR2 is FVKESK. Trimming shortened V by 4 bases and J by 0 bases, and 12 bases separated the two germline ends. This CDR3 is 16 amino acids long. DNA for the CDR3: TGTGCCAGCAGCCGCCTTTCTAGCGCGAACACCGGGGAGCTGTTTTTT. This sequence encodes CASSRLSSANTGELFF.

Turning to this clone: One junction end disagrees with the germline gene, perhaps due to a read error. This rearrangement joins TRBV7-2 to TRBJ2-2, with TRBD2 as a possible D gene (5 bases). This CDR3 has 15 residues. The germline V gene encodes CDR1 SGHTA and CDR2 FQGNSA. CDR3 sequence: CASSLGVGSSGEPFF. In DNA form, the CDR3 reads TGTGCCAGCAGCTTAGGAGTGGGTTCCTCCGGGGAGCCGTTTTTT.

CDR3 sequence: CASSLGTKTPLHF. The CDR3 region has the DNA TGTGCCAGCAGTTTAGGAACTAAAACACCCCTCCACTTT. The rearrangement uses TRBV27 and TRBJ1-6, with D unresolved. The V end lost 2 bases, the J end lost 11 bases, and 10 bases lay between the germline ends. Germline V gene sequence: CDR1 MNHEY, CDR2 SMNVEV (reference sequence). This CDR3 is built from 13 residues.

The V and J genes are TRBV10-2 and TRBJ2-7; the match to TRBD1 covers 8 bases. The germline V gene has CDR1 WSHSY and CDR2 SAAADI. CDR3 length: 15 residues. V was clipped by 3 bases and J by 2 bases; unmatched bases: 6. The CDR3 loop is CASSDSGTGTYEQYF. The DNA of the CDR3 is TGCGCCAGCAGTGATTCTGGGACAGGAACCTACGAGCAGTACTTC.

The chain links TRBV28 to TRBJ2-7; 9 nucleotides align to TRBD2. V was pared by 6 bases and J by 3 bases, with 12 bases of the junction left unmatched. Germline CDR1 is MDHEN and CDR2 is SYDVKM. The CDR3 is 16 amino acids. The CDR3 sequence: CASSRPSAGGRYEQYF. Written as DNA, the CDR3 is TGTGCCAGCAGCCGACCTTCGGCGGGGGGGCGCTACGAGCAGTACTTC.

The genes are TRBV29-1 and TRBJ1-3, with 10 bases aligning to TRBD1. This CDR3 is 14 amino acids long. V lost 0 bases to trimming and J lost 7 bases; unmatched junction nucleotides: 3. From germline, CDR1 is SQVTM and CDR2 ANQGSEA. CDR3 nucleotides: TGCAGCGTTGAAGACTGGGGACAGGGGAACACCATATATTTT. Its protein is CSVEDWGQGNTIYF.

The count of this clone is one. The CDR3 sequence: CASSSGTGLVSFNSPLHF. CDR3 DNA: TGTGCCAGTAGTTCCGGGACAGGGTTGGTGTCGTTTAATTCACCCCTCCACTTT. This chain links TRBV19 with TRBJ1-6; 9 nucleotides align to TRBD1. Germline CDR1 and CDR2: LNHDA and SQIVND (reference sequence). The CDR3 totals 18 residues. J gave up 6 bases and V 5 bases, and 14 bases lay outside the gene matches.

This chain connects TRBV11-3 to TRBJ2-7; a weak D match, TRBD1 (6 bases). The CDR3 spans 13 residues. Germline CDR1 reads SGHNT; CDR2 reads YENEEA. V lost 3 bases, J lost 1 base, and 7 bases lay in between. The CDR3: CASSFQGSYEQYF. The CDR3 DNA reads as TGTGCCAGCAGCTTTCAGGGGTCCTACGAGCAGTACTTC.

The V call is TRBV29-1, the J call TRBJ1-6; no reliable D call. V lost 5 bases and J 7 bases, leaving 12 bases between the germline ends. Germline CDR1 and CDR2: SQVTM and ANQGSEA. The CDR3 covers 13 residues. CDR3 coding DNA: TGCAGCGTTTTGTCAGAAGTAAATTCACCCCTCCACTTT. The encoded protein is CSVLSEVNSPLHF. Using reference TRBV29-1 and TRBJ1-6 for the parts outside the CDR3, the full variable domain is SAVISQKPSRDICQRGTSLTIQCQVDSQVTMMFWYRQQPGQSLTLIATANQGSEATYESGFVIDKFPISRPNLTFSTLTVSNMSPEDSSIYLCSVLSEVNSPLHFGNGTRLTVT.

The genes are TRBV5-1 and TRBJ1-1, with D perhaps TRBD1 (6 bases). Germline CDR1 SGHRS, CDR2 YFSETQ. Trimming cost V 0 bases and J 5 bases, with 11 bases left between them. This CDR3 region has 14 residues. CDR3 nucleotide sequence: TGCGCCAGCAGCTTGGGCGGGGGCCAAACTGAAGCTTTCTTT. As protein: CASSLGGGQTEAFF.

CDR3 protein: CASSSDSGAFVDTF. For the CDR3, the DNA is TGTGCCAGCAGCAGTGACTCAGGGGCTTTTGTAGACACCTTC. V usage is TRBV5-5 and J usage is TRBJ1-2; a possible D gene is TRBD1 (6 bases). CDR3 length: 14 residues. Trimming took off 4 bases at V and 12 bases at J, with 22 bases between the two ends. The germline V gene has CDR1 SGHKS and CDR2 YYEKEE (reference sequence). The variable domain in full, completed from reference TRBV5-5 and TRBJ1-2, reads DAGVTQSPTHLIKTRGQQVTLRCSPISGHKSVSWYQQVLGQGPQFIFQYYEKEERGRGNFPDRFSARQFPNYSSELNVNALLLGDSALYLCASSSDSGAFVDTFGSGTRLTVV.

V and J are TRBV5-4 and TRBJ1-2, with D tentatively TRBD1 (5 bases). This CDR3 spans 14 amino acids. Per germline, CDR1 SGHNT and CDR2 YYREEE (reference sequence). The V end lost 4 bases, the J end lost 4 bases, and 14 bases lay between the germline ends. CDR3: CASSRQGSPYGYTF. In DNA, the CDR3 is TGTGCCAGCAGCCGGCAGGGTTCCCCCTATGGCTACACCTTC.

The V gene is TRBV15, the J gene TRBJ1-2, with D possibly matching TRBD1 (5 bases). CDR3 length equals 13 residues. V lost 0 bases, J lost 11 bases, and 13 bases lay in between. Germline V gives CDR1 LNHNV, CDR2 YYDKDF (reference sequence). The CDR3 loop reads CATSRDRFTGYTF. In nucleotides, the CDR3 is TGTGCCACCAGCAGAGATCGATTTACAGGTTACACCTTC.

Concerning this clone: The junction shows a germline mismatch at one end, possibly a read error. The chain recombines TRBV7-7 with TRBJ2-1; D is undetermined. This CDR3 region has 14 residues. Germline V CDR1 and CDR2: SSHAT, FNYEAQ (reference sequence). CDR3: CASSLDTATGEQFF. CDR3 in DNA: TGTGCTAGCAGCTTAGATACGGCGACGGGTGAGCAGTTCTTC.

The chain has TRBV19 and TRBJ2-2, with 11 bases fitting TRBD2. Germline V gene sequence: CDR1 LNHDA, CDR2 SQIVND (reference sequence). V lost 4 bases to trimming and J lost 6 bases; unmatched junction nucleotides: 16. CDR3 length equals 19 residues. The CDR3 spells CASSTPRLAGGHGAGELFF. The CDR3 DNA reads as TGTGCCAGTAGTACCCCCCGGCTAGCGGGAGGCCACGGAGCCGGGGAGCTGTTTTTT.

The rearrangement links TRBV27 to TRBJ2-1; maybe TRBD2 (6 bases). The CDR3 has 14 residues. Germline-derived CDR1 and CDR2 are MNHEY and SMNVEV (reference sequence). Deletions cut 1 base from V and 5 bases from J, with 9 bases between. CDR3 region: CASSLFGGNNEQFF. CDR3 in DNA: TGTGCCAGCAGTTTATTCGGGGGTAACAATGAGCAGTTCTTC.

The chain combines TRBV27 with TRBJ2-1; 10 nucleotides align to TRBD1. Germline V gene lookup returns CDR1 MNHEY and CDR2 SMNVEV (reference sequence). The V segment lost 5 bases and the J segment 9 bases; nucleotides outside the gene matches: 4. This CDR3 has 13 residues. CDR3 in DNA: TGTGCCAGCAGTCGACAGGGGGCAAGTGAGCAGTTCTTC. It yields the protein CASSRQGASEQFF.

The chain employs TRBV4-1 and TRBJ1-4; 8 positions match TRBD1. Looked up from germline, CDR1 is MGHRA and CDR2 is YSYEKL. The CDR3 sequence is 16 residues long. Trimming removed 3 bases from V and 6 bases from J; junction bases left unmatched: 9. This CDR3 is CASSQQGTGRYEKLFF. DNA for the CDR3: TGCGCCAGCAGCCAGCAAGGGACAGGTCGCTATGAAAAACTGTTTTTT.

The chain is built from TRBV27 and TRBJ1-5; 8 bases fit TRBD1. Losses at the gene ends were 8 bases for V and 6 bases for J; bases not matched to a gene: 15. CDR3 length: 16 amino acids. Germline values: CDR1 MNHEY, CDR2 SMNVEV (reference sequence). The CDR3 protein is CASLRSGTGISQPQHF. In DNA form, the CDR3 reads TGTGCCAGCCTGCGCTCCGGGACAGGCATAAGTCAGCCCCAGCATTTT.